This T cell receptor beta chain was identified in a study of T cell responses to AZD1222 COVID-19 vaccine. General observations from the study: There were vaccine-associated CD4 TCRs across spike, dominant at 160-218 and 743-854. Within unmutated variant regions lay the reported targets of nearly half of spike-specific TCRs.

Profiled with immunoSEQ multiplex PCR; TCRdb holds only in-frame clones, not every one. Of approximately 120,000 clones in the sample, 80% to 90% were seen once. The CDR3 has 14 residues. V was trimmed by 6 bases and J by 8 bases, leaving 19 bases between them. Germline values: CDR1 LNHDA, CDR2 SQIVND (reference sequence). Comment on this clone: Its specificity is unknown.

The sequencing here drew on peripheral blood, taken on day 0 of AZD1222 vaccination. The sequence was obtained from an adult in good health. The rearrangement uses TRBV19 and TRBJ1-2; TRBD1 might be the D (6 bases). DNA for the CDR3: TGTGCCAGTAGCGCCCGGACAGCCAGAAAAGGCTACACCTTC. Protein: CASSARTARKGYTF.